The T cell receptor (beta chain) under discussion was sequenced for a study of blood T cell repertoires in COVID-19. Study-wide context: The origin of the acute and convalescent COVID-19 samples was the United States, Italy and Spain.

Someone with COVID-19 had been met by exposed participants within 2 weeks before study entry. This CDR3 is built from 16 residues. The V segment lost 6 bases and the J segment 9 bases; nucleotides outside the gene matches: 11. Per the original methods: The authors estimated nucleated cell counts from reference gene primer amplification. Repertoires were generated with immunoSEQ multiplex PCR, while TCRdb's copy carries only in-frame clones and drops some. V and J calls and clone size are those listed in that table; D and trimming were worked out from the DNA. The table lists fewer than 350,000 clones, less than 85% of them singletons.

The chain has TRBV23-1 and TRBJ1-6; 10 bases are a match to TRBD1. TRBV23-1 belongs to the ORF category, with a function that is uncertain. Input material: PBMCs or T cells enriched from blood (not recorded which). The TCR sequence derives from a woman in her twenties or thirties who had been exposed to COVID-19. Here the CDR3 reads CASSRKRQGASSPLHF. The DNA for the CDR3 is TGCGCCAGCAGCCGAAAAAGACAGGGGGCTAGTTCACCCCTCCACTTT.